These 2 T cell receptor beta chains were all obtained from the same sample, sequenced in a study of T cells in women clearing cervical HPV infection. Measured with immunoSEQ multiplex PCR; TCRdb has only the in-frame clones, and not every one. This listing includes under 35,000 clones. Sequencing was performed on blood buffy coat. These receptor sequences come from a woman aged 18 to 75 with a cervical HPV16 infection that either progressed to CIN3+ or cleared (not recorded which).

The CDR3 bases that were read are TGTGCCAGCAGTTTACCAGGATTTTACAATGAG. This codes for CASSLPGFYNE. From start to end, the CDR3 is CASSLPGFYNEQFF. V and J are TRBV12-3 or TRBV12-4 and TRBJ2-1, with D unresolved. The read terminates 3 residues ahead of where the CDR3 ends, so the germline J gene completes it. CDR3 length: 14 amino acids. Trimming removed 2 bases at V and 4 bases at J, with 9 bases between.

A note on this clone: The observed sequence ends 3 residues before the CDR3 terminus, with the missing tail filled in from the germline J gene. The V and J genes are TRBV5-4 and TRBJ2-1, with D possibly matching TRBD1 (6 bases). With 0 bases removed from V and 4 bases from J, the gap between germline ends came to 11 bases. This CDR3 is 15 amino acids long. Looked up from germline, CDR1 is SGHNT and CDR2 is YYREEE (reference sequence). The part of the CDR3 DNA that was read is TGTGCCAGCAGCTTGGGGTGGGGGCGTTACAATGAG. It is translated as CASSLGWGRYNE. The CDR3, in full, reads CASSLGWGRYNEQFF.